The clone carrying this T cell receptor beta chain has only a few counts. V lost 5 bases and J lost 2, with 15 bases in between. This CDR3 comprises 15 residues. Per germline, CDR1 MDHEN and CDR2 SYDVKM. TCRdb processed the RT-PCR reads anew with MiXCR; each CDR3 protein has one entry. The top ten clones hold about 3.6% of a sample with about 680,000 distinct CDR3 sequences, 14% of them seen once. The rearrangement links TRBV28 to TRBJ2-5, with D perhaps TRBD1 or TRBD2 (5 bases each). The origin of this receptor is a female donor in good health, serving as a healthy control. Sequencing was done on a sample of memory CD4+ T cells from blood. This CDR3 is CASSTSRAGQETQYF. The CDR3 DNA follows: TGTGCCAGCAGTACCTCGCGGGCAGGGCAAGAGACCCAGTACTTC. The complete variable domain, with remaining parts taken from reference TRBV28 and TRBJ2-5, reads DVKVTQSSRYLVKRTGEKVFLECVQDMDHENMFWYRQDPGLGLRLIYFSYDVKMKEKGDIPEGYSVSREKKERFSLILESASTNQTSMYLCASSTSRAGQETQYFGPGTRLLVL.